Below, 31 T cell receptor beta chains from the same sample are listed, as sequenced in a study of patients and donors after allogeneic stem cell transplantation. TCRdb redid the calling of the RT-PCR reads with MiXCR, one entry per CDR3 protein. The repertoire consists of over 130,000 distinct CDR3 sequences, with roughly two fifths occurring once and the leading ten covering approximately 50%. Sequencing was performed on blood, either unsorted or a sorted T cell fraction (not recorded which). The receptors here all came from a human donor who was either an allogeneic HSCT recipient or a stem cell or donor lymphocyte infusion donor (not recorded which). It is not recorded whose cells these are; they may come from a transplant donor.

The DNA for the CDR3 is TGTGCCAGTGTCGGGACTTCGGGGGTCAATGAGCAGTTCTTC. This codes for CASVGTSGVNEQFF. The rearrangement uses TRBV6-1 and TRBJ2-1, with TRBD2 as a possible D gene (6 bases). Trimming stripped 9 bases from V and 6 bases from J, with 18 bases between. The CDR3 is 14 amino acids. Germline assignment: CDR1 MNHNS and CDR2 SASEGT.

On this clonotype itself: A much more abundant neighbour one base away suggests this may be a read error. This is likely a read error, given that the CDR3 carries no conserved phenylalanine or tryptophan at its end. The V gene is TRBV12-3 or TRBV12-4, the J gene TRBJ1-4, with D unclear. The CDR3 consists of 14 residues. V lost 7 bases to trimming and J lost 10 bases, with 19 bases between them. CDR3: CASTEGGPFRKLFL. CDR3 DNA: TGTGCCAGCACCGAGGGCGGACCTTTTCGAAAACTGTTTTTA.

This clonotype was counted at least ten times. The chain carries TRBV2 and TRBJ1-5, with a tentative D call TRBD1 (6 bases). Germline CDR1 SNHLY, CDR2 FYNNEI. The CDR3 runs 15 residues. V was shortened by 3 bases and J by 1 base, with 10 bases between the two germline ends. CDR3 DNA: TGTGCCAGCAGTGAGCAGGGGCTAAGCAATCAGCCCCAGCATTTT. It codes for CASSEQGLSNQPQHF.

This CDR3 is CASSPRDRGADTQYF. The CDR3, as DNA: TGCGCCAGCAGCCCCCGGGACAGGGGAGCAGATACGCAGTATTTT. The J gene is TRBJ2-3, the V gene TRBV4-3; 10 nucleotides agree with TRBD1. J lost 4 bases, V lost 4 bases, and 5 bases had no gene match. The CDR3 extends over 15 amino acids. CDR1 and CDR2 (germline): LGHNA, YSLEER.

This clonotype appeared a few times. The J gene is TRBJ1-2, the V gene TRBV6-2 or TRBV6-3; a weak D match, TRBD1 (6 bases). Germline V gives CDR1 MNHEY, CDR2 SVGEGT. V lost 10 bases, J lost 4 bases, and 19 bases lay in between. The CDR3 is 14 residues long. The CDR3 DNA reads TGTGCCACCCTAAAGGAGACAGGATTCTATGGCTACACCTTC. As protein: CATLKETGFYGYTF.

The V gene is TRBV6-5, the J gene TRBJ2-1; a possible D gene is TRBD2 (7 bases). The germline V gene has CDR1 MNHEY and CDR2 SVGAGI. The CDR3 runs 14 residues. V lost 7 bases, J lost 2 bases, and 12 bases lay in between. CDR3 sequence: CASKEGGAYNEQFF. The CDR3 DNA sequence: TGTGCCAGCAAAGAGGGGGGGGCCTACAATGAGCAGTTCTTC.

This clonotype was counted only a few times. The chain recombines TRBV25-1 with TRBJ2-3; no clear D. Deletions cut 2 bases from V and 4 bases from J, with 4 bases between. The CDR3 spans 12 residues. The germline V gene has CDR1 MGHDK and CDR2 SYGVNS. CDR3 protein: CASSETADTQYF. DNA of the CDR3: TGTGCCAGCAGTGAAACCGCAGATACGCAGTATTTT.

CDR3: CASSLPGRRDQYF. CDR3 DNA: TGTGCCAGCAGTCTACCAGGGAGAAGGGACCAGTACTTC. This rearrangement joins TRBV25-1 to TRBJ2-5; D possibly uses TRBD1 or TRBD2 (5 bases each). This CDR3 comprises 13 residues. V was cut by 5 bases and J by 10 bases, with 17 bases left in between. The germline CDR1 and CDR2 sequences are MGHDK and SYGVNS.

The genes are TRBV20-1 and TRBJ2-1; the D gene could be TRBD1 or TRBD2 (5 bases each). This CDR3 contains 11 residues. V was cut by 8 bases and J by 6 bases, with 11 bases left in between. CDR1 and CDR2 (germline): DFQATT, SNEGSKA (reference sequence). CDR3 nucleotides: TGCAGTCCCTCAGGGACCAATGAGCAGTTCTTC. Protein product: CSPSGTNEQFF.

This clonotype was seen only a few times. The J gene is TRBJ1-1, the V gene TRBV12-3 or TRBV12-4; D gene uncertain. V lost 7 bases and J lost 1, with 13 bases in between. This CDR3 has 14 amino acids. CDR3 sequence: CASKMLGRNTEAFF. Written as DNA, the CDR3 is TGTGCCAGCAAAATGCTGGGGAGGAACACTGAAGCTTTCTTT.

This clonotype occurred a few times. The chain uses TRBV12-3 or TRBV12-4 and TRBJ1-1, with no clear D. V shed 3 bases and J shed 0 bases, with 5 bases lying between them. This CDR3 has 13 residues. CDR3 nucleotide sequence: TGTGCCAGCAGTTTTAACGTGAACACTGAAGCTTTCTTT. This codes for CASSFNVNTEAFF.

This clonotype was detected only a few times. The CDR3 DNA sequence: TGTGCCAGCAGCTTATATGGGGACTCTACTAATTCACCCCTCCACTTT. Amino acids: CASSLYGDSTNSPLHF. V and J are TRBV7-3 and TRBJ1-6; D is possibly TRBD1 (5 bases). This CDR3 has 16 residues. Per the germline V gene, CDR1 is SGHTA and CDR2 is FQGTGA. V was clipped by 2 bases and J by 6 bases, with 14 bases between them.

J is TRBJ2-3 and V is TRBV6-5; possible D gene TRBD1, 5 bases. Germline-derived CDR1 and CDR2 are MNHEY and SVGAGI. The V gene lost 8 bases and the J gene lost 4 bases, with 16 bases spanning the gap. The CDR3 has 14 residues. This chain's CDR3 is CASRSTIGADTQYF. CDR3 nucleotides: TGTGCCAGCCGTTCGACGATAGGGGCAGATACGCAGTATTTT.

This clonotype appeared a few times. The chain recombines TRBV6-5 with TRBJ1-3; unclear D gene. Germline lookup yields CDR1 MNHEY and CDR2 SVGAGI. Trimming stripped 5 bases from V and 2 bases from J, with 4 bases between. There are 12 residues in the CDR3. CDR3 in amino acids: CASSQTGNTIYF. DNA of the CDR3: TGTGCCAGCAGTCAGACTGGAAACACCATATATTTT.

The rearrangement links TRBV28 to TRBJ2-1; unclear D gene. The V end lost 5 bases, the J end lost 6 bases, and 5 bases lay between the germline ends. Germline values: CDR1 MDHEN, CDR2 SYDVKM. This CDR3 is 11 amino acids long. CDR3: CASSPFNEQFF. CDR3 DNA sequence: TGTGCCAGCAGTCCATTCAATGAGCAGTTCTTC.

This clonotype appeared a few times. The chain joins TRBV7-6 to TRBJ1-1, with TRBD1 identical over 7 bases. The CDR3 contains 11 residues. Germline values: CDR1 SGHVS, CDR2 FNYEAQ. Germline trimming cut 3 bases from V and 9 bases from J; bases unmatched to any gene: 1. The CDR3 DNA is TGTGCCAGCAGCTTGACAGGGAAAGCTTTCTTT. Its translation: CASSLTGKAFF.

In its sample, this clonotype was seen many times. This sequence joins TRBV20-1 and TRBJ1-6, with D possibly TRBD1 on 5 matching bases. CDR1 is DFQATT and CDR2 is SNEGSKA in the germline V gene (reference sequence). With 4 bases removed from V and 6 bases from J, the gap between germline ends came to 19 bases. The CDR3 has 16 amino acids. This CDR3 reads CSAIPGLGTVNSPLHF. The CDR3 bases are TGCAGTGCTATACCGGGCCTAGGGACGGTTAATTCACCCCTCCACTTT.

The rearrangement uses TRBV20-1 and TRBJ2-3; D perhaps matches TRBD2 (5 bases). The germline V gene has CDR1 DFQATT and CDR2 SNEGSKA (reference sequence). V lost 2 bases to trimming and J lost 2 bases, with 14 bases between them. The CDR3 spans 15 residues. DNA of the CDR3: TGCAGTGCTAGACCCAGCGGTTGGGTCACAGATACGCAGTATTTT. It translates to CSARPSGWVTDTQYF.

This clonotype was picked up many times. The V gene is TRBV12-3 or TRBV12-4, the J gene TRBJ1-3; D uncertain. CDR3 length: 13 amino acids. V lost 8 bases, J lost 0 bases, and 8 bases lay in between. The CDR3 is CASSVASGNTIYF. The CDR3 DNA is TGTGCCAGCTCTGTGGCCTCTGGAAACACCATATATTTT.

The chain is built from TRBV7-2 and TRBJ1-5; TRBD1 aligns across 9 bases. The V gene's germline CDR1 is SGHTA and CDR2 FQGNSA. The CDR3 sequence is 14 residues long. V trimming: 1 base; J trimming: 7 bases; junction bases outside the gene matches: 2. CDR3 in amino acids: CASSLDRGLQPQHF. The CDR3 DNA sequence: TGTGCCAGCAGCTTAGACAGGGGGCTCCAGCCCCAGCATTTT.

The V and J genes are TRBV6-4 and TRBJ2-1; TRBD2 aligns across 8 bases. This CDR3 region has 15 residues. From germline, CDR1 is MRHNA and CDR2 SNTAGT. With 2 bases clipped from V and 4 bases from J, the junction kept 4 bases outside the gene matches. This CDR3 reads CASSDVSGDYNEQFF. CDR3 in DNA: TGTGCCAGCAGTGACGTTAGCGGGGATTACAATGAGCAGTTCTTC.

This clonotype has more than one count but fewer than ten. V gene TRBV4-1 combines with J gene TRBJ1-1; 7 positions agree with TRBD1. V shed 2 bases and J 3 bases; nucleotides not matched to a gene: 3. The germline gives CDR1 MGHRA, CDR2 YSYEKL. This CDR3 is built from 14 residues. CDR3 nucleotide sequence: TGCGCCAGCAGCCAACTCGACAGGGACACTGAAGCTTTCTTT. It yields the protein CASSQLDRDTEAFF.

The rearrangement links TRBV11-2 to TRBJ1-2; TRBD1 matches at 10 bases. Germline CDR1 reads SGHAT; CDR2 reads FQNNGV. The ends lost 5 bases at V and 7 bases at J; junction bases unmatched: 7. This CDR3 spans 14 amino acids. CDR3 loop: CASSPTGGMSGYTF. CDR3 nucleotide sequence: TGTGCCAGCAGCCCGACAGGGGGCATGAGTGGCTACACCTTC.

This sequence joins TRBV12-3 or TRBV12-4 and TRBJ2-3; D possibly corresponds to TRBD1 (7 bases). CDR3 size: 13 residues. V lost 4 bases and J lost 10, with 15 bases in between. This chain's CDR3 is CASSWGQGGAQYF. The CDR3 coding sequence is TGTGCCAGCAGTTGGGGGCAGGGGGGCGCGCAGTATTTT.

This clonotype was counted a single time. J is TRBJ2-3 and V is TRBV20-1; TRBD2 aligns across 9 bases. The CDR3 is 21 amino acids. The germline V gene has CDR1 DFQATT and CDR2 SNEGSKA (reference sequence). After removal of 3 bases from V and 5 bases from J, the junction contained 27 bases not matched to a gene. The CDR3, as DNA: TGCAGTGCTAGGGGCGGCAGGAGGGGGACTAGCTTGTCGTTAGAGGAAGATACGCAGTATTTT. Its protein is CSARGGRRGTSLSLEEDTQYF.

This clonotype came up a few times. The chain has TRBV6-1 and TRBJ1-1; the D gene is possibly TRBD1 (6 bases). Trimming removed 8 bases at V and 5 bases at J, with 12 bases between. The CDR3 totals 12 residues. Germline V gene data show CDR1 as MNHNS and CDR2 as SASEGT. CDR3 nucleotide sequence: TGTGCCAGCGGCCGAGGGGGAACTGAAGCTTTCTTT. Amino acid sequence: CASGRGGTEAFF.

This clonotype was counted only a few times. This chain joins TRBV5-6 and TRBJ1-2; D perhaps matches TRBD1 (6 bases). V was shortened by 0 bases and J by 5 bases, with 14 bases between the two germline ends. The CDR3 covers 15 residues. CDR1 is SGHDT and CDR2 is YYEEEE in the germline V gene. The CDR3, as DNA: TGTGCCAGCAGCTTGGCCCCAGGGGCGGGATATGGCTACACCTTC. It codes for CASSLAPGAGYGYTF.

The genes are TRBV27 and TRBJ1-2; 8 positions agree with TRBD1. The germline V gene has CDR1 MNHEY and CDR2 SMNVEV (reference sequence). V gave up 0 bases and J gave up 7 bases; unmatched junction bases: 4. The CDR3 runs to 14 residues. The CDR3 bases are TGTGCCAGCAGTTTATCGACAGGGGAATCTGGCTACACCTTC. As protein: CASSLSTGESGYTF.

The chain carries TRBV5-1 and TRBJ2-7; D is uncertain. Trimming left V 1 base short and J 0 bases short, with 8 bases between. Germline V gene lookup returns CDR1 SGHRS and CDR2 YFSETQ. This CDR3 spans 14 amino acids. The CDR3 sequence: CASSLQTDSYEQYF. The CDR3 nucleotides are TGCGCCAGCAGCTTGCAAACAGACTCCTACGAGCAGTACTTC.

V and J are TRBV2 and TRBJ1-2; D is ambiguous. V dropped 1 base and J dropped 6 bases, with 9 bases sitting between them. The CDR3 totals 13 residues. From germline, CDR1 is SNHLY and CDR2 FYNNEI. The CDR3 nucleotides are TGTGCCAGCAGTGAAGAACGTCCGGATGGCTACACCTTC. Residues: CASSEERPDGYTF.

The CDR3: CASSPGTGTGANVLTF. In DNA form, the CDR3 reads TGTGCCAGCAGTCCGGGGACAGGTACCGGGGCCAACGTCCTGACTTTC. This chain joins TRBV12-3 or TRBV12-4 and TRBJ2-6; 8 bases align to TRBD1. The CDR3 is 16 residues long. Losses at the gene ends were 5 bases for V and 4 bases for J; bases not matched to a gene: 7.